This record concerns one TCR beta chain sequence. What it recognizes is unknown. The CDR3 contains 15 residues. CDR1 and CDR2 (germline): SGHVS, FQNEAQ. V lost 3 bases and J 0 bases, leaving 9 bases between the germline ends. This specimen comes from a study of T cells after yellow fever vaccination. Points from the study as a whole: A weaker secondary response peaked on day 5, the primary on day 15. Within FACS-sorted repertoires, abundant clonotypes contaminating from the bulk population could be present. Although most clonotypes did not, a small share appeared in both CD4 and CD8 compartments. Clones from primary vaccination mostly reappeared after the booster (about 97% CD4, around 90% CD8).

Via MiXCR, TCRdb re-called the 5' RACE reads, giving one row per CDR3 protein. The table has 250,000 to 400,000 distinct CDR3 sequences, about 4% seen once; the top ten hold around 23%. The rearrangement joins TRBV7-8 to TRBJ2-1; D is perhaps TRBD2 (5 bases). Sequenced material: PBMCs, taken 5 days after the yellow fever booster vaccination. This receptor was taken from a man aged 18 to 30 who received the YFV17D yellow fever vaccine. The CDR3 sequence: CASSLTTRSYNEQFF. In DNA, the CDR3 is TGTGCCAGCAGCTTGACTACTCGCTCCTACAATGAGCAGTTCTTC.